This TCR beta chain comes out of a study of technical replicates of blood from a handful of donors. CDR3 length: 17 amino acids. Germline assignment: CDR1 LNHDA and CDR2 SQIVND (reference sequence). Trimming took 2 bases from V and 1 from J, leaving 17 bases between them. Measured with immunoSEQ multiplex PCR; TCRdb has only the in-frame clones, and not every one. Among around 68,000 clones listed, 95% to 97% were seen once. This receptor was identified in a human donor in good health. V and J are TRBV19 and TRBJ1-1; D might be TRBD1 (5 bases). The sequencing input was T cells isolated from PBMCs. For the CDR3, the DNA is TGTGCCAGTAGTATAAGCCGCGGGGGATCGAAGAACACTGAAGCTTTCTTT. Amino acid sequence: CASSISRGGSKNTEAFF.